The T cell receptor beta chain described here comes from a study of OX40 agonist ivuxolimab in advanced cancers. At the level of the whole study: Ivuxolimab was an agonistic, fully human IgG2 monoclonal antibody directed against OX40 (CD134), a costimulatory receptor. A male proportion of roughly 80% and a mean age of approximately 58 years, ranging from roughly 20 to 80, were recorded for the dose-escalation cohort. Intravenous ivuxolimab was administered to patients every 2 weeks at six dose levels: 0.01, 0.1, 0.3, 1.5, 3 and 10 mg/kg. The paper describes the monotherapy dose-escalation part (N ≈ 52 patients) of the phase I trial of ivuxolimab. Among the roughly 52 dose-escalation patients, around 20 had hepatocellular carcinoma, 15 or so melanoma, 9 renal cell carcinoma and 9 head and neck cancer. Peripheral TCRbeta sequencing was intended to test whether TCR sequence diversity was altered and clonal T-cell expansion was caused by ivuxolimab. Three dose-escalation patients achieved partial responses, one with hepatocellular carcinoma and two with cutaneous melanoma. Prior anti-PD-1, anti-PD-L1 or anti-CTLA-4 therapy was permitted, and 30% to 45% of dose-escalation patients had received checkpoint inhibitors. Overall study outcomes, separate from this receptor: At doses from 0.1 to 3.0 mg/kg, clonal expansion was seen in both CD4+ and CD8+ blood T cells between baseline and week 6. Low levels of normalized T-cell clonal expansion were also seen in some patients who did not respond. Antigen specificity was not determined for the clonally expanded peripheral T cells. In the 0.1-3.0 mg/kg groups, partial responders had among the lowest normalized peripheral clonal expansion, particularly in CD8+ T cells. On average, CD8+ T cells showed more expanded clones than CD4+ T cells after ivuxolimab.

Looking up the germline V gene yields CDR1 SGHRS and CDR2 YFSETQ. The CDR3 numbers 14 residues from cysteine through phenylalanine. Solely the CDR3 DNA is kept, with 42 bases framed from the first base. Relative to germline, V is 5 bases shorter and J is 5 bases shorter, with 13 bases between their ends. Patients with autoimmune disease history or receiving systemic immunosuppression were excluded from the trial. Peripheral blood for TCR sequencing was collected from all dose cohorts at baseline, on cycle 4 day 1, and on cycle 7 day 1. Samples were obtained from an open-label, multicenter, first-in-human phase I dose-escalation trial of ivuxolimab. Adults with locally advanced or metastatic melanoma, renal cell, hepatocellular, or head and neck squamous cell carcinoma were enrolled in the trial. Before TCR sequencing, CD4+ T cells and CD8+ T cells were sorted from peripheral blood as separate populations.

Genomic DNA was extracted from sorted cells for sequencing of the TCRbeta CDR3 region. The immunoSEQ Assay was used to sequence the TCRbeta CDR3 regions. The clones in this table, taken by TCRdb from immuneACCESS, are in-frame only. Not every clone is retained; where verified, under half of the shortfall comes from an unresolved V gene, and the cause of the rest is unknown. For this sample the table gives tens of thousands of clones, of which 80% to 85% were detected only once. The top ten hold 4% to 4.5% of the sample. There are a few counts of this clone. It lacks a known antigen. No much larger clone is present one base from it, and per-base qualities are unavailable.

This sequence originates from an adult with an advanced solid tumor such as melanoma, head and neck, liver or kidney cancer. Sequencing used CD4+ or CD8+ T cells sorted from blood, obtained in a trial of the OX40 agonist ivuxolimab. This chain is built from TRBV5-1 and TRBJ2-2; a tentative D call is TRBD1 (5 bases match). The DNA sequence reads TGCGCCAGCAGGGAAGCAGGGCGGACCGGGGAGCTGTTTTTT. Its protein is CASREAGRTGELFF. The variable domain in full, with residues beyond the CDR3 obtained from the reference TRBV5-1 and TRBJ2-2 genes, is KAGVTQTPRYLIKTRGQQVTLSCSPISGHRSVSWYQQTPGQGLQFLFEYFSETQRNKGNFPGRFSGRQFSNSRSEMNVSTLELGDSALYLCASREAGRTGELFFGEGSRLTVL.